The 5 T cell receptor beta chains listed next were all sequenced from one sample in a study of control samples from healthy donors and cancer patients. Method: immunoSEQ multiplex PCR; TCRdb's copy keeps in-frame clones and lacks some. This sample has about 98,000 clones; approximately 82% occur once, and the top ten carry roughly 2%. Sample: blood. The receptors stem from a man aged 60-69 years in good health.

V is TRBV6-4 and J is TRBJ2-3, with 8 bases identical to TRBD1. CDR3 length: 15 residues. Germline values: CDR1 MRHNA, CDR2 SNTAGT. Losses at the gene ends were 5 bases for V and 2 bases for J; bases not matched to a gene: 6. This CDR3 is CASSTDRGPTDTQYF. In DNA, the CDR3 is TGTGCCAGCAGTACCGACAGGGGACCCACAGATACGCAGTATTTT.

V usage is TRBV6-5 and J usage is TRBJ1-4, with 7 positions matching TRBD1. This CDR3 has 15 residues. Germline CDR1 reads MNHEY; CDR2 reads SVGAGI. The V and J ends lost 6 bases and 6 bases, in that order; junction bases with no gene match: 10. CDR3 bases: TGTGCCAGCAGCAGGGGGGAGGTTGTTCATGAAAAACTGTTTTTT. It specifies CASSRGEVVHEKLFF.

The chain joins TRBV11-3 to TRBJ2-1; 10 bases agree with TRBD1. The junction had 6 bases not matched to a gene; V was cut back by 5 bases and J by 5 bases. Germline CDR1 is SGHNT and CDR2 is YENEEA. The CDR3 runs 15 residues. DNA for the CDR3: TGTGCCAGCAGCCCCCGACAGGGGGCTAACAATGAGCAGTTCTTC. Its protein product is CASSPRQGANNEQFF.

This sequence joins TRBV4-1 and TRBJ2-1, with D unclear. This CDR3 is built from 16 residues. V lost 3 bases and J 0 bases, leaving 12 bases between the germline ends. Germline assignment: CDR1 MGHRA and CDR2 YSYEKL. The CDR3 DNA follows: TGCGCCAGCAGCCAGCTTACGGTAGGCTCCTACAATGAGCAGTTCTTC. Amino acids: CASSQLTVGSYNEQFF.

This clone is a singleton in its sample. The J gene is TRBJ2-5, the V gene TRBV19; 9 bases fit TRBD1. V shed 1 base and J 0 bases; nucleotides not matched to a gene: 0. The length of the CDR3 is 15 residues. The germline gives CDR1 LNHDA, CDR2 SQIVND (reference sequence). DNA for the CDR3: TGTGCCAGTAGTATAGGGGACAGGGACCAAGAGACCCAGTACTTC. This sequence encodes CASSIGDRDQETQYF.